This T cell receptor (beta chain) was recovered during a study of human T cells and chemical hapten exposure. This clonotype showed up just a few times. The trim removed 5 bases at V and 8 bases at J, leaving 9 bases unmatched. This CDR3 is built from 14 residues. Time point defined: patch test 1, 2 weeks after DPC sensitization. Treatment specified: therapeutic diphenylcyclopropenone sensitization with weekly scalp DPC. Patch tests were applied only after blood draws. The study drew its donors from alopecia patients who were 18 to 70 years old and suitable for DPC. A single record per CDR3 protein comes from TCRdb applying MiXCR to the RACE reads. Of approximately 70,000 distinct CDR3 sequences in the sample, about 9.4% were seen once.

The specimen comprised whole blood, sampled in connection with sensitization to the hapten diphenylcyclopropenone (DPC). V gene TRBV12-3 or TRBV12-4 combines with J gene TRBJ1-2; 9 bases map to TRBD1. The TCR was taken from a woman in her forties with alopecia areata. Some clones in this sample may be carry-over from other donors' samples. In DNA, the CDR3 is TGTGCCAGCAGTCAAGGGACAGGGACTAGGGGCTACACCTTC. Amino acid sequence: CASSQGTGTRGYTF.